One T cell receptor beta chain is described in this entry. Its specificity is not known. Germline V gene lookup returns CDR1 GTSNPN and CDR2 SVGIG (reference sequence). The CDR3 spans 15 residues. Losses at the gene ends were 0 bases for V and 7 bases for J; bases not matched to a gene: 10. This specimen comes from a study of OX40 agonist ivuxolimab in advanced cancers. Study-wide results and caveats: On average, CD8+ T cells showed a greater number of expanded clones than CD4+.

TCRdb's table, derived via immunoSEQ multiplex PCR, lists solely in-frame clones and lacks some. This table has roughly 60,000 clones, about 81% appearing once. Sequenced here: CD4+ or CD8+ T cells sorted from blood, sampled in a trial of the OX40 agonist ivuxolimab. The receptor's source is an adult with an advanced solid tumor such as melanoma, head and neck, liver or kidney cancer. The chain employs TRBV30 and TRBJ2-7, with 9 bases identical to TRBD1. CDR3 loop: CAWSVRGQGLREQYF. The CDR3 DNA reads TGTGCCTGGAGTGTACGGGGACAGGGTCTTCGTGAGCAGTACTTC. The whole variable domain, filled in from reference TRBV30 and TRBJ2-7, reads SQTIHQWPATLVQPVGSPLSLECTVEGTSNPNLYWYRQAAGRGLQLLFYSVGIGQISSEVPQNLSASRPQDRQFILSSKKLLLSDSGFYLCAWSVRGQGLREQYFGPGTRLTVT.